This T cell receptor (beta chain) is drawn from a study of technical replicates of blood from a few donors (dated by TCRdb to 2016 to 2017). On this clone: The target of this receptor is not known. No base quality information exists; no much larger clone differs at one position.

The library was obtained by the immunoSEQ multiplex PCR assay. TCRdb stores this immuneACCESS table with in-frame sequences only. Part of the clones is absent; in the studies checked, under half of the shortfall reflects unresolved V genes, and no reason is known for the rest. In this sample the table shows tens of thousands of clones, 94% of which occur a single time. The ten largest clones capture about 0.26% of the sample. The CDR3 sequence holds 15 residues, the cysteine and phenylalanine included. Only CDR3 DNA is held: 45 bases, read in frame from base 1. From a lookup of the germline V gene, CDR1 and CDR2 are MNHEY and SVGAGI. V is trimmed back by 5 bases and J by 2 bases, and the junction contains 8 bases that no gene match accounts for.

The TCR sequence derives from a human donor in good health. In this chain, TRBV6-5 is recombined with TRBJ2-5; 7 junctional bases match TRBD2. What was sequenced was T cells isolated from PBMCs. The CDR3 is CASSGGGGYQETQYF. DNA sequence: TGTGCCAGCAGTGGTGGCGGGGGTTATCAAGAGACCCAGTACTTC.